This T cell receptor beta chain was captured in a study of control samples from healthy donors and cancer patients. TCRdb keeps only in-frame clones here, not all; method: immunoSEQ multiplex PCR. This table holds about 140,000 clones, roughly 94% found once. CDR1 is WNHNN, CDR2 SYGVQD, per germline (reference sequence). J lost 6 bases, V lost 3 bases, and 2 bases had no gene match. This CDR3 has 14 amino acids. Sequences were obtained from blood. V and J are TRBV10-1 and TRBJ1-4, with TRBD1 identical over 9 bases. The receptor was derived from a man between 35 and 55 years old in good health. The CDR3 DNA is TGCGCCAGCAGTGATCGGACAGGGGATGAAAAACTGTTTTTT. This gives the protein CASSDRTGDEKLFF.